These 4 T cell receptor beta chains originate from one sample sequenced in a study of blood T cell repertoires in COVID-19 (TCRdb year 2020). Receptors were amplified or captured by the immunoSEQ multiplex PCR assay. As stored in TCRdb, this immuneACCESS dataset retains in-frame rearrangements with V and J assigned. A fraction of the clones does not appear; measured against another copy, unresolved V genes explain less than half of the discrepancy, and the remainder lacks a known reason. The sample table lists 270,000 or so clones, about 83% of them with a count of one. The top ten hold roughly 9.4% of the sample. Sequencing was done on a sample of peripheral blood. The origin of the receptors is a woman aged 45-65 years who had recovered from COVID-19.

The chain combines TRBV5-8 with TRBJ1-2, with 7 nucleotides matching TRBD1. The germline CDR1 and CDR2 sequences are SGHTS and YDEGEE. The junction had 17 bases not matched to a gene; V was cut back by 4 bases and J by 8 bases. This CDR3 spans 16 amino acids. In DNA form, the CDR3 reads TGTGCCAGCAGCCTCCCGGAGGGCGACAGGGTGAGCGGCTACACCTTC. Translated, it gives CASSLPEGDRVSGYTF. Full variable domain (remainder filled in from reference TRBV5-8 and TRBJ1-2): EAGVTQSPTHLIKTRGQQATLRCSPISGHTSVYWYQQALGLGLQFLLWYDEGEERNRGNFPPRFSGRQFPNYSSELNVNALELEDSALYLCASSLPEGDRVSGYTFGSGTRLTVV.

The CDR3 spells CASSRLPRQGHLPGSGNTIYF. The CDR3 DNA sequence: TGTGCCAGCAGCCGTCTCCCCCGACAGGGGCACCTTCCGGGCTCTGGAAACACCATATATTTT. The chain uses TRBV3-1 (or the pseudogene TRBV3-2) and TRBJ1-3; 8 positions match TRBD1. Germline CDR1 and CDR2: LGHDT and YNNKEL (reference sequence). V dropped 4 bases and J dropped 0; count of bases not matched to a gene: 20. The CDR3 covers 21 residues.

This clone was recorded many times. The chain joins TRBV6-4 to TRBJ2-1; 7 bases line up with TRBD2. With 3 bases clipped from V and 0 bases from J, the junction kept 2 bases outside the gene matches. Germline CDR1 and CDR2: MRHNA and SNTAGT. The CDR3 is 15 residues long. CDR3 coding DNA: TGTGCCAGCAGTGAGCGGGAGAGCTCCTACAATGAGCAGTTCTTC. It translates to CASSERESSYNEQFF.

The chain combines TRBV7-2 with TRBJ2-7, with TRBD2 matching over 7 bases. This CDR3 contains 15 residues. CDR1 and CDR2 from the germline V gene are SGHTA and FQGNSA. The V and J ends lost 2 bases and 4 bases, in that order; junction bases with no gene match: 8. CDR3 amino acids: CASSLYPGGKYEQYF. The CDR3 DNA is TGTGCCAGCAGCTTATATCCCGGGGGGAAATACGAGCAGTACTTC.